This TCR beta chain derives from a study of blood T cell repertoires in COVID-19. On the study more broadly: PBMCs, B-cell-depleted T cells, or T cells were the source of the cDNA or gDNA that made up the material.

Original analysis: Amplification with reference gene primers provided the estimates of nucleated cell counts. Libraries were prepared by immunoSEQ multiplex PCR; TCRdb keeps only in-frame clonotypes and omits some of them. That table gives V, J and clone size, and the DNA gave D and trimming. The table shows roughly 500,000 clones, with approximately 90% occurring only once. Participants, 18 to 89 years old, spanned approximately 25 US areas. Two consecutive negative NP/OP PCR tests, clearance, or resolved symptoms defined Cohort 3 recovery. The CDR3 consists of 15 residues. In germline, CDR1 is SGHAT, CDR2 FQNNGV. The V end lost 3 bases, the J end lost 6 bases, and 14 bases lay between the germline ends.

J is TRBJ2-2 and V is TRBV11-2; D gene unclear. Sequences were obtained from PBMCs or T cells enriched from blood (not recorded which). The sequence was obtained from a woman between 40 and 50 years old who had recovered from COVID-19. Here the CDR3 reads CASSLFFGGPGELFF. In DNA form, the CDR3 reads TGTGCCAGCAGCTTGTTCTTTGGTGGGCCCGGGGAGCTGTTTTTT.